Below, 3 T cell receptor beta chains from the same sample are listed, as sequenced in a study of T cell responses to AZD1222 COVID-19 vaccine (dated by TCRdb to 2020 to 2022). The meaning of the sample's time point label: baseline before first vaccination. The library was produced with the immunoSEQ multiplex PCR assay. Not all clones reach the TCRdb copy of this immuneACCESS table, which keeps in-frame sequences only. Checked studies attribute under half of the gap to unresolved V genes and leave the rest unexplained. This sample lists fewer than 120,000 clones; around 80% were detected once. Of the sample, approximately 4.6% falls within the top ten clones. Sequenced material: peripheral blood, taken on day 0 of AZD1222 vaccination. All receptors come from an adult in good health.

The CDR3: CATSKGGQETQYF. For the CDR3, the DNA is TGTGCCACCAGTAAAGGAGGCCAAGAGACCCAGTACTTC. The rearrangement joins TRBV24-1 to TRBJ2-5, with D perhaps TRBD2 (5 bases). The germline gives CDR1 KGHDR, CDR2 SFDVKD. The CDR3 length is 13 residues. With 6 bases removed from V and 1 base from J, the gap between germline ends came to 8 bases.

The chain recombines TRBV25-1 with TRBJ2-7, with TRBD1 matching over 7 bases. Trimming cost V 4 bases and J 6 bases; bases outside gene matches: 6. The CDR3 has 13 residues. Germline CDR1 and CDR2: MGHDK and SYGVNS. The CDR3 is CASSGGQPSEQYF. As DNA, the CDR3 is TGTGCCAGCAGTGGGGGACAGCCCTCCGAGCAGTACTTC.

The CDR3 loop is CASRGELGQPQHF. Written as DNA, the CDR3 is TGTGCCAGCAGAGGGGAGTTGGGTCAGCCCCAGCATTTT. The chain links TRBV6-5 to TRBJ1-5; a possible D gene is TRBD1 (5 bases). Per the germline V gene, CDR1 is MNHEY and CDR2 is SVGAGI. The CDR3 is made up of 13 amino acids. Trimming removed 6 bases from V and 6 bases from J, with 12 bases in between.